Listed below are T cell receptor beta chains from one sample, sequenced in a study of T cell changes during pregnancy in multiple sclerosis. Repertoires were generated with immunoSEQ multiplex PCR, while TCRdb's copy carries only in-frame clones and drops some. The sample lists about 14,000 clones; approximately 83% were seen once. The specimen was CD8+ T cells from peripheral blood mononuclear cells, collected after pregnancy. The source is a female donor in good health, enrolled as a control in a pregnancy study. Both conserved end residues are part of each CDR3. A D gene is named only where the DNA matches it firmly. Size is stated for part of the rows, as once, few or many counts, or as a class when the clone is expanded.

TRBV4-2,NA,NA,TRBJ2-7,TGTGCCAGCAGCCCCTACGAGGGAGGCGAGCAGTACTTC,CASSPYEGGEQYF
TRBV6-5,NA,TRBD2,TRBJ2-5,TGTGCCAGCAGCCTTGGGACTAGCGAAGTAGAGACCCAGTACTTC,CASSLGTSEVETQYF
TRBV5-4,NA,TRBD1,TRBJ1-1,TGTGCCAGCATCGGACAGGGGGGCACTGAAGCTTTCTTT,CASIGQGGTEAFF
TRBV4-2,NA,TRBD2,TRBJ2-7,TGTGCCAGCAGCCAAGATGGGGGGGACCAGCCCTACGAGCAGTACTTC,CASSQDGGDQPYEQYF
TRBV11-1,NA,NA,TRBJ1-3,TGTGCCAGCAGCTTAGAATCCTACTCTGGAAACACCATATATTTT,CASSLESYSGNTIYF
TRBV19,NA,NA,TRBJ2-1,TGTGCCAGTAGGGAGGGATACAATGAGCAGTTCTTC,CASREGYNEQFF
TRBV5-4,NA,NA,TRBJ2-1,TGTGCCAGCAGAAGAGCGGATGAGCAGTTCTTC,CASRRADEQFF
TRBV27,NA,NA,TRBJ2-7,TGTGCCAGCAGTTCCCCACTAATCCCCGAGCAGTACTTC,CASSSPLIPEQYF
TRBV28,NA,NA,TRBJ1-4,TGTGCCAGCAGTTTGAGGCAGAGCAATGAAAAACTGTTTTTT,CASSLRQSNEKLFF
TRBV5-4,NA,TRBD1,TRBJ2-3,TGTGCCAGCAGCCTCCGGGACAGGGCGGCTCGCACAGATACGCAGTATTTT,CASSLRDRAARTDTQYF
TRBV9,NA,NA,TRBJ2-7,TGTGCCAGCAGCACGGAACCGGGCCCCAGCGGTTCCTACGAGCAGTACTTC,CASSTEPGPSGSYEQYF
TRBV6-1,NA,NA,TRBJ2-3,TGTGCCAGCAGTGAAATCGCTTTAGCGAGCGCAGATACGCAGTATTTT,CASSEIALASADTQYF
TRBV4-3,NA,TRBD2,TRBJ2-3,TGCGCCAGCAGCCAAGTGGGACTAGCGGGGTTTGGCACGCAGTATTTT,CASSQVGLAGFGTQYF
TRBV7-6,NA,TRBD1,TRBJ2-5,TGTGCCAGCAGCTCTCAGACGGGACAGCCGAAGACCCAGTACTTC,CASSSQTGQPKTQYF
TRBV28,NA,TRBD2,TRBJ2-1,TGTGCCAGCAGTCTAGCGGGAGTTTCGTACAATGAGCAGTTCTTC,CASSLAGVSYNEQFF
TRBV9,NA,TRBD2,TRBJ2-1,TGTGCCAGCAGCGATCAGCGGGACCCCTACAATGAGCAGTTCTTC,CASSDQRDPYNEQFF
TRBV4-1,NA,NA,TRBJ2-3,TGCGCCAGCAGCCAAGGATTAGGCACAGATACGCAGTATTTT,CASSQGLGTDTQYF
TRBV6-6,large,NA,TRBJ2-1,TGTGCCAGCAGTTACTCGGAGGGACCCCGTGAGCAGTTCTTC,CASSYSEGPREQFF
TRBV2,NA,NA,TRBJ2-6,TGTGCCAGCAGTGAAACGAAAGGCGGCTCTGGGGCCAACGTCCTGACTTTC,CASSETKGGSGANVLTF
TRBV5-1,NA,TRBD1,TRBJ1-4,TGCGCCAGCAGCAATGAGACAGGGCGGAATGAAAAACTGTTTTTT,CASSNETGRNEKLFF
TRBV5-1,NA,TRBD2,TRBJ2-3,TGCGCCAGCAGCTTGAGCGGGGGCACAGATACGCAGTATTTT,CASSLSGGTDTQYF
TRBV7-9,NA,TRBD2,TRBJ2-7,TGTGCCAGCACCCCCAAGGGAGGGCGAAGCTACGAGCAGTACTTC,CASTPKGGRSYEQYF
TRBV5-1,once,NA,TRBJ1-2,TGCGCCAGCAGCTTGGTGGCCCCAGGGTTAGCCTATGGCTACACCTTC,CASSLVAPGLAYGYTF
TRBV5-1,NA,NA,TRBJ1-6,TGCGCCAGCAGCTTGGTCCCCCCTTTGTTACAGGCCTCAAATTCACCCCTCCACTTT,CASSLVPPLLQASNSPLHF
TRBV9,NA,NA,TRBJ2-5,TGTGCCAGCAGCGTAGAGGGGGGGCGGGGTGAGACCCAGTACTTC,CASSVEGGRGETQYF
TRBV5-1,NA,NA,TRBJ1-4,TGCGCCAGCAGCTTGGAGGGCAGGGGTAATGAAAAACTGTTTTTT,CASSLEGRGNEKLFF
TRBV4-2,NA,NA,TRBJ1-1,TGTGCCAGCAGCCCCCGTGAGGCGGAGTACACTGAAGCTTTCTTT,CASSPREAEYTEAFF
TRBV28,NA,NA,TRBJ2-3,TGTGCCAGCAGTTTATTGCTGACAACAGATACGCAGTATTTT,CASSLLLTTDTQYF
TRBV13,NA,NA,TRBJ1-1,TGTGCCAGCAGCGTTAAGCCTTCGGGGGGGAACACTGAAGCTTTCTTT,CASSVKPSGGNTEAFF
TRBV7-8,NA,TRBD1,TRBJ2-7,TGTGCCAGCAGCTTTCGATCGAATGGGGGACAGGGGGTCTACGAGCAGTACTTC,CASSFRSNGGQGVYEQYF
TRBV6-1,medium-sized,NA,TRBJ1-3,TGTGCCAGCAGTGAATATGAGGTCCCAGCCACCATATATTTT,CASSEYEVPATIYF
TRBV6-1,NA,TRBD2,TRBJ2-7,TGTGCCAGCACCGGGGGGACGGAGGCCTACGAGCAGTACTTC,CASTGGTEAYEQYF
TRBV4-2,NA,TRBD1,TRBJ2-1,TGTGCCAGCAGCCTTAGGACAGGCGACTCCTACAATGAGCAGTTCTTC,CASSLRTGDSYNEQFF
TRBV6-4,NA,NA,TRBJ2-1,TGTGCCAGCAGTGCCCCGGGACACGGCAATGAGCAGTTCTTC,CASSAPGHGNEQFF
TRBV4-3,NA,NA,TRBJ1-4,TGCGCCAGCAGCCAAGACAGGGTGGATGAAAAACTGTTTTTT,CASSQDRVDEKLFF
TRBV11-2,NA,NA,TRBJ1-2,TGTGCCAGCAGCTTTAGATCTAGGTCAGTCCTCGATGGCTACACCTTC,CASSFRSRSVLDGYTF
TRBV27,NA,NA,TRBJ2-6,TGTGCCAGCAGTGCCTTATACAGGAACACCTCCGGGGCCAACGTCCTGACTTTC,CASSALYRNTSGANVLTF
TRBV6-1,NA,NA,TRBJ1-5,TGTGCCAGCAGTGAAAAACCAGGCGTCGGCAATCAGCCCCAGCATTTT,CASSEKPGVGNQPQHF
TRBV5-3,NA,TRBD2,TRBJ2-7,TGTGCCAGAAGCCCCCCACTAGCGGGGGGCCTCCGGAACTTC,CARSPPLAGGLRNF
TRBV9,NA,TRBD2,TRBJ2-7,TGTGCCAGCAGCGGGGGACTAGCGATAAACTACGAGCAGTACTTC,CASSGGLAINYEQYF